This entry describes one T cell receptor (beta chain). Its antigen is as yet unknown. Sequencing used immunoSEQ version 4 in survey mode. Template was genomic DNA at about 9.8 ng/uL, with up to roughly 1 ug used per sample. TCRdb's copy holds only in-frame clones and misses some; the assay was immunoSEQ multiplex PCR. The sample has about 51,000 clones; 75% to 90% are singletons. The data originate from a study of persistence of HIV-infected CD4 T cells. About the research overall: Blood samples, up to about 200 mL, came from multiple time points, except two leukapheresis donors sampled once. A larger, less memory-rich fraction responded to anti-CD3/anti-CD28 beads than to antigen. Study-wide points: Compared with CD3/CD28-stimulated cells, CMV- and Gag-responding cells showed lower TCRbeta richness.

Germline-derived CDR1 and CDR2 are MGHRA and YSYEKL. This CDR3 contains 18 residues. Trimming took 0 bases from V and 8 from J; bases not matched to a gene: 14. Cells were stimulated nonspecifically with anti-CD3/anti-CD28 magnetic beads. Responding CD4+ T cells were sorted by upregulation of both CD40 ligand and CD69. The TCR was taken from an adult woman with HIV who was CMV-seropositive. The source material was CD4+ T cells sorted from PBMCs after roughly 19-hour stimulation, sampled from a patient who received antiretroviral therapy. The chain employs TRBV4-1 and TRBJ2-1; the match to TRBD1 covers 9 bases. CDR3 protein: CASSQDRLGWDRVDEQFF. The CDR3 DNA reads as TGCGCCAGCAGCCAAGACCGACTTGGGTGGGACAGGGTGGATGAGCAGTTCTTC.